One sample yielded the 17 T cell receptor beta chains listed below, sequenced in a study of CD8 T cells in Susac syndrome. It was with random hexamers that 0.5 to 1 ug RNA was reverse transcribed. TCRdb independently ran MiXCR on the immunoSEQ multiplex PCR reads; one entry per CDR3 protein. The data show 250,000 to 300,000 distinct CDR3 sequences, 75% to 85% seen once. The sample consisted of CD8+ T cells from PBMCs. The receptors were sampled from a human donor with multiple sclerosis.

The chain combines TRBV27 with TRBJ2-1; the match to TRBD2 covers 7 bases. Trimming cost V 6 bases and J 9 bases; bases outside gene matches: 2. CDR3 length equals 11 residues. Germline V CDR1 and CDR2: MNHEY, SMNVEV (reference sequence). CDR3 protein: CASSTGGEQFF. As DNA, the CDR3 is TGTGCCAGCAGCACGGGGGGTGAGCAGTTCTTC.

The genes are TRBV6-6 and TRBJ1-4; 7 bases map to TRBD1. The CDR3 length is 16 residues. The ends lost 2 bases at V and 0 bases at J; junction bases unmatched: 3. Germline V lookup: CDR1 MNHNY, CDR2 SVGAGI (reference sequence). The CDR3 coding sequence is TGTGCCAGCAGTTACGATGGGACAGCAACTAATGAAAAACTGTTTTTT. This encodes CASSYDGTATNEKLFF.

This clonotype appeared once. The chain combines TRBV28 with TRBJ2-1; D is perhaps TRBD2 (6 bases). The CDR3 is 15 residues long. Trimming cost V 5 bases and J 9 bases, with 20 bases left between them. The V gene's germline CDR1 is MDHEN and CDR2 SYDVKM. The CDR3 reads CASSGRGYEGGEQFF. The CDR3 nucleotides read TGTGCCAGCAGTGGGCGGGGATATGAGGGCGGTGAGCAGTTCTTC. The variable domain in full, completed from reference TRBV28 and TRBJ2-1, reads DVKVTQSSRYLVKRTGEKVFLECVQDMDHENMFWYRQDPGLGLRLIYFSYDVKMKEKGDIPEGYSVSREKKERFSLILESASTNQTSMYLCASSGRGYEGGEQFFGPGTRLTVL.

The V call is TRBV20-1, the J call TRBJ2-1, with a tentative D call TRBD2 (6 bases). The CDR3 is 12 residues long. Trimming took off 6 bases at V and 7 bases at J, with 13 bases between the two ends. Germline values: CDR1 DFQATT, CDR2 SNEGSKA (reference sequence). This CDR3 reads CSAIEAGNEQFF. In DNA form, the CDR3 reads TGCAGTGCCATAGAGGCGGGGAATGAGCAGTTCTTC.

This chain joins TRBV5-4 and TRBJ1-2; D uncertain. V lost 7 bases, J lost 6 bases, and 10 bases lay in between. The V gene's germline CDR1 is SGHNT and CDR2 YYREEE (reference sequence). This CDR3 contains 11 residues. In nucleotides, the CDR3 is TGTGCCAGCCCCTCCCCCGATGGCTACACCTTC. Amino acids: CASPSPDGYTF.

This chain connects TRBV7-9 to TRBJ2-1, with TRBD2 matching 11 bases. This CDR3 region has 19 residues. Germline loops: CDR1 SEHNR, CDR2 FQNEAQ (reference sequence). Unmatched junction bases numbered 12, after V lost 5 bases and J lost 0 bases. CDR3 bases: TGTGCCAGCAGCCCACCCGGGACTAGCGGCAAGAGCTCCTACAATGAGCAGTTCTTC. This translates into CASSPPGTSGKSSYNEQFF.

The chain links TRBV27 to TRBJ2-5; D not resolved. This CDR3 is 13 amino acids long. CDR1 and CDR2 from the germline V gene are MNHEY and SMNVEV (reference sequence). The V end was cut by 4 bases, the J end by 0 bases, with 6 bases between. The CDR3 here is CASSSVYQETQYF. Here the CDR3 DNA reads TGTGCCAGCAGTTCTGTGTACCAAGAGACCCAGTACTTC.

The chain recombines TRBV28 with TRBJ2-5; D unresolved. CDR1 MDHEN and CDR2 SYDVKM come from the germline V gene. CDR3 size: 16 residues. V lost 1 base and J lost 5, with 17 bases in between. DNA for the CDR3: TGTGCCAGCAGTTTATCGGGTTTAGGTCTGTGGGAGACCCAGTACTTC. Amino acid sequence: CASSLSGLGLWETQYF.

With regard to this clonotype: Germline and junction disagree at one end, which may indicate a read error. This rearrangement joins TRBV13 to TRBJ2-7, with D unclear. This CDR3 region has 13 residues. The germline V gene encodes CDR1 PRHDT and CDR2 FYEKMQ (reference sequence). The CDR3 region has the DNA TGTGCCAGCAGCTTAGCCCCTTCCTTCGAGCAGTACTTC. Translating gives CASSLAPSFEQYF.

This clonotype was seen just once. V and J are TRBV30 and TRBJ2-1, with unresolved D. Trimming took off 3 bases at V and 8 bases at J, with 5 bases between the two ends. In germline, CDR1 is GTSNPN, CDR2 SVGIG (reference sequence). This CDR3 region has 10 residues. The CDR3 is CAWSSYEQFF. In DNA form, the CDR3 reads TGTGCCTGGAGCTCCTATGAGCAGTTCTTC. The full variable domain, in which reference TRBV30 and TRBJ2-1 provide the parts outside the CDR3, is SQTIHQWPATLVQPVGSPLSLECTVEGTSNPNLYWYRQAAGRGLQLLFYSVGIGQISSEVPQNLSASRPQDRQFILSSKKLLLSDSGFYLCAWSSYEQFFGPGTRLTVL.

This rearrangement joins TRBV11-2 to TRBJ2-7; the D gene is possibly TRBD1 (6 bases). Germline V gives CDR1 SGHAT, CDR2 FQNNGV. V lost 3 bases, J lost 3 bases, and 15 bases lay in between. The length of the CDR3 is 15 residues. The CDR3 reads CASSFGAGAYYEQYF. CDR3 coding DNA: TGTGCCAGCAGCTTTGGGGCAGGGGCCTACTACGAGCAGTACTTC. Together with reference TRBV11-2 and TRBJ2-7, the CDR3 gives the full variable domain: EAGVAQSPRYKIIEKRQSVAFWCNPISGHATLYWYQQILGQGPKLLIQFQNNGVVDDSQLPKDRFSAERLKGVDSTLKIQPAKLEDSAVYLCASSFGAGAYYEQYFGPGTRLTVT.

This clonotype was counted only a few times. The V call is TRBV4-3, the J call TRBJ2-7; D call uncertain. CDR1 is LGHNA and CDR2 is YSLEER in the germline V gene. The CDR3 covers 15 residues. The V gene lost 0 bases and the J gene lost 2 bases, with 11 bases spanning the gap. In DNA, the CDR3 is TGCGCCAGCAGCCAAGAGAGGCCAGGTACCTACGAGCAGTACTTC. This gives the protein CASSQERPGTYEQYF.

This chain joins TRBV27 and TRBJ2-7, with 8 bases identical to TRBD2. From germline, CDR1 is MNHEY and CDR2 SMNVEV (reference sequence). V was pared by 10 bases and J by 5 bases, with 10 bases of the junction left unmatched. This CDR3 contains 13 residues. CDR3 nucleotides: TGTGCCACCCGGGGTAGCGGGATGGACGAGCAGTACTTC. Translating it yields CATRGSGMDEQYF.

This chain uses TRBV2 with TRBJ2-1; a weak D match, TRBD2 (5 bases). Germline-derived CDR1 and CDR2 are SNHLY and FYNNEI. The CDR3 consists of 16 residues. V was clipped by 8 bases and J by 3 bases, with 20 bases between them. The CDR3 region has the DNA TGTGCCAGCTGTAACCTAGCAAGGTCTCGCTACAATGAGCAGTTCTTC. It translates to CASCNLARSRYNEQFF.

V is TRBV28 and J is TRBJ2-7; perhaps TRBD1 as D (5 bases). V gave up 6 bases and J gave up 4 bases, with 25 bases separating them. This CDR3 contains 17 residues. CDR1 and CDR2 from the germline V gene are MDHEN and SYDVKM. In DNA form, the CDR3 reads TGTGCCAGCAGCACGGCGAACGACGACTCAGGGTCTTACGAGCAGTACTTC. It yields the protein CASSTANDDSGSYEQYF. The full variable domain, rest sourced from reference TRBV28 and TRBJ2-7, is DVKVTQSSRYLVKRTGEKVFLECVQDMDHENMFWYRQDPGLGLRLIYFSYDVKMKEKGDIPEGYSVSREKKERFSLILESASTNQTSMYLCASSTANDDSGSYEQYFGPGTRLTVT.

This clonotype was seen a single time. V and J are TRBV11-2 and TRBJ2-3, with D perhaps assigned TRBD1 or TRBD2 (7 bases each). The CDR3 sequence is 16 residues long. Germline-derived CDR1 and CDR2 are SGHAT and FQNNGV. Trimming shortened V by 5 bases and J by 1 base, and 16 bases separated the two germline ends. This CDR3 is CASSPPGGRGTDTQYF. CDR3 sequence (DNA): TGTGCCAGCAGCCCCCCAGGGGGGAGGGGCACAGATACGCAGTATTTT.

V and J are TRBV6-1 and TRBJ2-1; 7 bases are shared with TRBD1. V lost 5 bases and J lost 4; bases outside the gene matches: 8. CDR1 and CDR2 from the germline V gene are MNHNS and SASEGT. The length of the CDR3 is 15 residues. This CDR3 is CASSPPPGQYNEQFF. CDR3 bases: TGTGCCAGCAGTCCCCCCCCGGGACAGTACAATGAGCAGTTCTTC.